Following are 8 T cell receptor beta chains from one sample sequenced in a study of graft-versus-host responses after intestinal transplantation. Which antigens these TCRs recognize remains unknown. TCRdb's copy holds only in-frame clones and misses some; the assay was immunoSEQ multiplex PCR. The profile shows approximately 100,000 clones, about 90% of them singletons. The sample here was unstimulated CD4+ T cells sorted from spleen or lymph node cells, taken before intestinal transplant. The receptors here all came from a human donor who received an intestinal transplant.

CDR3 loop: CASSSKSGRGETQYF. CDR3 coding DNA: TGTGCCAGCAGCTCAAAGAGCGGGAGGGGAGAGACCCAGTACTTC. This rearrangement joins TRBV11-3 to TRBJ2-5; 10 nucleotides match TRBD2. V was clipped by 4 bases and J by 4 bases; unmatched bases: 6. Germline V gene sequence: CDR1 SGHNT, CDR2 YENEEA. This CDR3 has 15 residues.

The genes are TRBV11-2 and TRBJ2-7; possible D gene TRBD2, 5 bases. There are 16 residues in the CDR3. Trimming stripped 1 base from V and 3 bases from J, with 16 bases between. From germline, CDR1 is SGHAT and CDR2 FQNNGV. The CDR3 nucleotides read TGTGCCAGCAGCTTAGTTTTGTACGGGGTCGGCTACGAGCAGTACTTC. Translating gives CASSLVLYGVGYEQYF.

The chain links TRBV7-6 to TRBJ2-5; D ambiguous. The germline gives CDR1 SGHVS, CDR2 FNYEAQ. The CDR3 is 14 residues long. V lost 1 base, J lost 7 bases, and 13 bases lay in between. As DNA, the CDR3 is TGTGCCAGCAGCTTAGGGGGTCTGATGGGGACCCAGTACTTC. This sequence encodes CASSLGGLMGTQYF.

The V gene is TRBV5-1, the J gene TRBJ2-2; 9 positions match TRBD1. Germline V gives CDR1 SGHRS, CDR2 YFSETQ. The CDR3 is made up of 14 amino acids. The ends lost 6 bases at V and 3 bases at J; junction bases unmatched: 3. The CDR3 DNA follows: TGCGCCAGCAACCGGGACAGGGACACCGGGGAGCTGTTTTTT. It encodes CASNRDRDTGELFF.

The chain has TRBV5-4 and TRBJ1-1; no clear D gene. Trimming shortened V by 0 bases and J by 4 bases, and 13 bases separated the two germline ends. This CDR3 comprises 15 residues. The germline V gene has CDR1 SGHNT and CDR2 YYREEE (reference sequence). CDR3 coding DNA: TGTGCCAGCAGCTTGGGACTGGGGTTTCGCACTGAAGCTTTCTTT. Encoded protein: CASSLGLGFRTEAFF.

The chain has TRBV5-1 and TRBJ2-5; TRBD2 matches 14 bases. Germline values: CDR1 SGHRS, CDR2 YFSETQ. The CDR3 runs 19 residues. The V gene end was trimmed by 1 base and the J gene end by 6 bases; junction bases not matched to a gene: 14. CDR3 sequence (DNA): TGCGCCAGCAGCTTGAGTCTTAGGGGACTAGCGGGAGCCGGGAAGACCCAGTACTTC. Translation gives CASSLSLRGLAGAGKTQYF. The full variable domain, its missing parts supplied by reference TRBV5-1 and TRBJ2-5, is KAGVTQTPRYLIKTRGQQVTLSCSPISGHRSVSWYQQTPGQGLQFLFEYFSETQRNKGNFPGRFSGRQFSNSRSEMNVSTLELGDSALYLCASSLSLRGLAGAGKTQYFGPGTRLLVL.

The V and J genes are TRBV19 and TRBJ2-6; possibly TRBD1 for D (5 bases). The CDR3 loop spans 15 amino acids. The germline gives CDR1 LNHDA, CDR2 SQIVND (reference sequence). The ends were cut back, 9 bases at V and 0 bases at J, with 12 bases in the middle. Here the CDR3 reads CASATQASGANVLTF. DNA of the CDR3: TGTGCCAGCGCGACACAGGCCTCTGGGGCCAACGTCCTGACTTTC.

The chain is built from TRBV2 and TRBJ2-3; 8 positions match TRBD2. The germline gives CDR1 SNHLY, CDR2 FYNNEI. Losses at the gene ends were 6 bases for V and 3 bases for J; bases not matched to a gene: 11. The CDR3 length is 16 residues. CDR3 loop: CASSPIMRGETDTQYF. As DNA, the CDR3 is TGTGCCAGCAGCCCCATCATGCGGGGGGAAACAGATACGCAGTATTTT. Complete variable domain (other parts from reference TRBV2 and TRBJ2-3): EPEVTQTPSHQVTQMGQEVILRCVPISNHLYFYWYRQILGQKVEFLVSFYNNEISEKSEIFDDQFSVERPDGSNFTLKIRSTKLEDSAMYFCASSPIMRGETDTQYFGPGTRLTVL.